This T cell receptor beta chain is from a study of blood T cell repertoires in COVID-19. Background on the study: Researchers got acute and convalescent COVID-19 samples from the United States, Italy and Spain.

Authors' processing steps: Estimation of nucleated cell counts relied on the amplification of reference gene primers. Here immunoSEQ multiplex PCR was the method, and the copy in TCRdb shows in-frame clones only, minus some. V, J and clone size are those of that table, while D and trimming were read from the DNA. There are 50,000 to 55,000 clones in the sample; 82% occur only once, and around 10% lies in the top ten. Those enrolled in Seattle joined during active infection and were followed longitudinally afterward. Sequencing input: peripheral blood. The sequence derives from a man at least 80 years old with COVID-19, enrolled during active disease.

CDR3 region: CASSPPTGWEQYF. CDR3 coding DNA: TGTGCCAGCAGCCCCCCGACAGGGTGGGAGCAGTACTTC. The J gene is TRBJ2-7, the V gene TRBV7-2; 7 nucleotides align to TRBD1. Per the germline V gene, CDR1 is SGHTA and CDR2 is FQGNSA. V trimming: 5 bases; J trimming: 7 bases; junction bases outside the gene matches: 8. The CDR3 is 13 residues long.